The entry below describes one TCR beta chain. Its cognate antigen is unknown. The source of the sample is a study of OX40 agonist ivuxolimab in advanced cancers. Study-level background: Ivuxolimab, an agonistic anti-OX40 (CD134) antibody, was given to patients.

Patients were ruled out by autoimmune disease history or systemic immunosuppression. TCRdb's copy holds only in-frame clones and misses some; the assay was immunoSEQ multiplex PCR. The sample yields some 83,000 clones, over 90% seen once. The germline gives CDR1 MNHEY, CDR2 SVGAGI. This CDR3 comprises 15 residues. The ends were cut back, 6 bases at V and 8 bases at J, with 19 bases in the middle. Overall study findings and caveats: Individuals who were partial responders at 0.1-3.0 mg/kg had clonal expansion that ranked among the lowest. Both CD4+ and CD8+ T cell populations in blood had undergone clonal expansion by week 6 at 0.1 to 3.0 mg/kg.

This TCR derives from an adult with an advanced solid tumor such as melanoma, head and neck, liver or kidney cancer. The chain carries TRBV6-5 and TRBJ1-4; D is possibly TRBD1 (6 bases). The starting material was CD4+ or CD8+ T cells sorted from blood, obtained in a trial of the OX40 agonist ivuxolimab. Here the CDR3 reads CASRTFGGPREKLFF. CDR3 sequence (DNA): TGTGCCAGCAGGACCTTCGGGGGGCCGAGGGAAAAACTGTTTTTT.